Presented here are 21 T cell receptor beta chains from one specimen sequenced in a study of blood T cell repertoires in COVID-19. Libraries were prepared by immunoSEQ multiplex PCR; TCRdb keeps only in-frame clonotypes and omits some of them. Of about 420,000 clones listed, about 90% are singletons. Input material: peripheral blood. The source is a man aged 18 to 35 with COVID-19, enrolled during active disease.

The gene calls are TRBV15 and TRBJ2-5, with TRBD1 identical over 8 bases. The CDR3 spans 15 residues. Unmatched junction bases numbered 2, after V lost 0 bases and J lost 2 bases. Germline assignment: CDR1 LNHNV and CDR2 YYDKDF (reference sequence). CDR3 sequence: CATSRDRGLQETQYF. In DNA form, the CDR3 reads TGTGCCACCAGCAGAGACAGGGGGCTTCAAGAGACCCAGTACTTC. Full variable domain (missing parts from reference TRBV15 and TRBJ2-5): DAMVIQNPRYQVTQFGKPVTLSCSQTLNHNVMYWYQQKSSQAPKLLFHYYDKDFNNEADTPDNFQSRRPNTSFCFLDIRSPGLGDTAMYLCATSRDRGLQETQYFGPGTRLLVL.

This chain uses TRBV10-1 with TRBJ2-2; D remains unclear. CDR3 length equals 14 residues. Trimming shortened V by 4 bases and J by 0 bases, and 6 bases separated the two germline ends. Germline assignment: CDR1 WNHNN and CDR2 SYGVQD (reference sequence). As DNA, the CDR3 is TGCGCCAGCAGTGGTCAAACGAACACCGGGGAGCTGTTTTTT. Translated: CASSGQTNTGELFF.

The genes are TRBV5-5 and TRBJ1-1; no definite D call. Deletions cut 2 bases from V and 5 bases from J, with 10 bases between. Germline assignment: CDR1 SGHKS and CDR2 YYEKEE (reference sequence). The CDR3 loop spans 13 amino acids. CDR3 region: CASSFLGETEAFF. The CDR3 DNA reads TGTGCCAGCAGCTTCCTCGGGGAAACTGAAGCTTTCTTT.

This clone has just one count. The chain couples TRBV6-5 to TRBJ2-1; D might be TRBD1 (5 bases). The ends were cut back, 0 bases at V and 1 base at J, with 10 bases in the middle. The V gene's germline CDR1 is MNHEY and CDR2 SVGAGI. The CDR3 contains 16 residues. CDR3 sequence: CASSYSAQGSYNEQFF. The CDR3 DNA is TGTGCCAGCAGTTACTCGGCGCAGGGTTCCTACAATGAGCAGTTCTTC.

The CDR3 here is CASSFGQGHNSPLHF. The DNA for the CDR3 is TGTGCCAGCAGCTTCGGACAGGGCCATAATTCACCCCTCCACTTT. The V call is TRBV5-5, the J call TRBJ1-6; 8 nucleotides match TRBD1. CDR3 length equals 15 residues. Germline assignment: CDR1 SGHKS and CDR2 YYEKEE (reference sequence). With V trimmed by 2 bases and J by 5 bases, 3 bases remained unmatched.

This rearrangement joins TRBV11-3 to TRBJ2-1, with D possibly TRBD2 on 5 matching bases. The CDR3 is 11 residues long. Trimming left V 4 bases short and J 11 bases short, with 9 bases between. The germline V gene has CDR1 SGHNT and CDR2 YENEEA. CDR3 sequence (DNA): TGTGCCAGCAGCTCCCCTAGCAAGCAGTTCTTC. Its protein is CASSSPSKQFF. The full variable domain, its missing parts supplied by reference TRBV11-3 and TRBJ2-1, is EAGVVQSPRYKIIEKKQPVAFWCNPISGHNTLYWYLQNLGQGPELLIRYENEEAVDDSQLPKDRFSAERLKGVDSTLKIQPAELGDSAVYLCASSSPSKQFFGPGTRLTVL.

About this clone: This same CDR3 is encoded by further DNA sequences in the sample. This chain joins TRBV18 and TRBJ1-2, with D perhaps TRBD1 (5 bases). This CDR3 has 13 residues. CDR1 is KGHSH and CDR2 is LQKENI in the germline V gene. The V and J ends lost 3 bases and 3 bases respectively, with 8 bases between them. The CDR3 region has the DNA TGTGCCAGCTCACCCCCGACAGACTATGGCTACACCTTC. Its translation is CASSPPTDYGYTF.

The chain joins TRBV6-5 to TRBJ2-4; D is uncertain. V gave up 6 bases and J gave up 0 bases, with 9 bases separating them. Germline V gene sequence: CDR1 MNHEY, CDR2 SVGAGI. CDR3 size: 14 residues. CDR3 residues: CASSRDIAKNIQYF. The CDR3 nucleotides read TGTGCCAGCAGCCGCGACATAGCCAAAAACATTCAGTACTTC.

The chain carries TRBV11-3 and TRBJ1-5; 10 bases are a match to TRBD1. Germline CDR1 reads SGHNT; CDR2 reads YENEEA. The CDR3 contains 18 residues. J was trimmed by 2 bases and V by 3 bases; bases with no gene match: 10. The CDR3 nucleotides are TGTGCCAGCAGCTTCAGCCGGGACAGGGGTTGCCGCAATCAGCCCCAGCATTTT. Translated: CASSFSRDRGCRNQPQHF.

The rearrangement joins TRBV6-4 to TRBJ2-7, with unresolved D. This CDR3 is built from 10 residues. Germline V gene lookup returns CDR1 MRHNA and CDR2 SNTAGT. V was shortened by 7 bases and J by 2 bases, with 3 bases between the two germline ends. This CDR3 reads CASTTYEQYF. The CDR3, as DNA: TGTGCCAGCACTACCTACGAGCAGTACTTC.

The chain recombines TRBV6-6 with TRBJ2-1, with 7 positions matching TRBD1. The CDR3 sequence is 16 residues long. Looked up from germline, CDR1 is MNHNY and CDR2 is SVGAGI (reference sequence). V lost 6 bases and J lost 3; bases outside the gene matches: 11. As DNA, the CDR3 is TGTGCCAGCAGACCCAGGACAGGTGGGTACTACAATGAGCAGTTCTTC. It encodes CASRPRTGGYYNEQFF.

V gene TRBV7-9 combines with J gene TRBJ2-3; D is undetermined. Per germline, CDR1 SEHNR and CDR2 FQNEAQ (reference sequence). V gave up 5 bases and J gave up 0 bases, with 3 bases separating them. The CDR3 runs 12 residues. As DNA, the CDR3 is TGTGCCAGCAGCCAAAGCACAGATACGCAGTATTTT. Its translation: CASSQSTDTQYF.

This chain connects TRBV9 to TRBJ2-7; TRBD2 matches 8 bases. CDR1 and CDR2 (germline): SGDLS, YYNGEE. This CDR3 is 14 amino acids long. J gave up 6 bases and V 0 bases, and 5 bases lay outside the gene matches. CDR3 in amino acids: CASSVAGGSREQYF. The CDR3 nucleotides read TGTGCCAGCAGCGTAGCGGGAGGGTCTCGCGAGCAGTACTTC.

This clone was detected a few times. This chain joins TRBV7-9 and TRBJ1-3; no clear D. The CDR3 has 14 amino acids. V was pared by 5 bases and J by 0 bases, with 8 bases between. CDR1 and CDR2 from the germline V gene are SEHNR and FQNEAQ (reference sequence). The CDR3 DNA reads TGTGCCAGCAGCCTGGGAGTCTCTGGAAACACCATATATTTT. It specifies CASSLGVSGNTIYF. Full variable domain (missing parts from reference TRBV7-9 and TRBJ1-3): DTGVSQNPRHKITKRGQNVTFRCDPISEHNRLYWYRQTLGQGPEFLTYFQNEAQLEKSRLLSDRFSAERPKGSFSTLEIQRTEQGDSAMYLCASSLGVSGNTIYFGEGSWLTVV.

This clone was picked up one time. The V and J genes are TRBV7-2 and TRBJ2-1, with D uncertain. Looked up from germline, CDR1 is SGHTA and CDR2 is FQGNSA. The CDR3 runs to 14 residues. The V gene lost 2 bases and the J gene lost 9 bases, with 14 bases spanning the gap. The CDR3 loop is CASSLLRYGVEQFF. DNA of the CDR3: TGTGCCAGCAGCTTACTTCGCTATGGAGTTGAGCAGTTCTTC.

The CDR3 DNA reads TGTGCCAGCAGCTTAGTTTCTGCGAATGAGCAGTTCTTC. This codes for CASSLVSANEQFF. V and J are TRBV7-9 and TRBJ2-1, with D hard to call. This CDR3 contains 13 residues. Germline CDR1 and CDR2: SEHNR and FQNEAQ (reference sequence). Between the trimmed V and J ends, which lost 1 base and 7 bases, there was a span of 8 bases.

This chain links TRBV2 with TRBJ1-1; 9 nucleotides match TRBD1. The J segment lost 0 bases and the V segment lost 4 bases, leaving 6 bases of the junction unmatched. Germline lookup yields CDR1 SNHLY and CDR2 FYNNEI. The length of the CDR3 is 16 residues. DNA for the CDR3: TGTGCCAGCAGTGCGGGGACAGGGTTTATGAACACTGAAGCTTTCTTT. It specifies CASSAGTGFMNTEAFF.

The genes are TRBV24-1 and TRBJ2-3; 12 bases are a match to TRBD2. CDR1 is KGHDR, CDR2 SFDVKD, per germline. With 3 bases clipped from V and 11 bases from J, the junction kept 2 bases outside the gene matches. CDR3 size: 13 residues. CDR3 protein: CATSDPTSGGQYF. CDR3 coding DNA: TGTGCCACCAGTGATCCGACTAGCGGGGGGCAGTATTTT.

V gene TRBV7-8 combines with J gene TRBJ1-3; 7 bases are a match to TRBD1. The CDR3 is 19 residues long. Per the germline V gene, CDR1 is SGHVS and CDR2 is FQNEAQ. The V gene end was trimmed by 8 bases and the J gene end by 0 bases; junction bases not matched to a gene: 19. CDR3 protein: CASVGWSGGAGHSGNTIYF. The CDR3 coding sequence is TGTGCCAGCGTAGGTTGGTCAGGGGGTGCCGGACACTCTGGAAACACCATATATTTT.

This sequence joins TRBV4-1 and TRBJ1-2; 7 bases line up with TRBD1. The CDR3 is 13 amino acids. The V and J ends lost 2 bases and 7 bases, in that order; junction bases with no gene match: 4. Germline CDR1 is MGHRA and CDR2 is YSYEKL. The CDR3 DNA sequence: TGCGCCAGCAGCCAAATAGGGGGCGGTGGCTACACCTTC. It codes for CASSQIGGGGYTF.

The chain joins TRBV11-2 to TRBJ2-2; possible D gene TRBD2, 5 bases. Per the germline V gene, CDR1 is SGHAT and CDR2 is FQNNGV. V was cut by 1 base and J by 4 bases, with 13 bases left in between. The CDR3 covers 16 residues. The CDR3 region has the DNA TGTGCCAGCAGCTTAGGATTTGGGAGACGCACCGGGGAGCTGTTTTTT. It encodes CASSLGFGRRTGELFF.